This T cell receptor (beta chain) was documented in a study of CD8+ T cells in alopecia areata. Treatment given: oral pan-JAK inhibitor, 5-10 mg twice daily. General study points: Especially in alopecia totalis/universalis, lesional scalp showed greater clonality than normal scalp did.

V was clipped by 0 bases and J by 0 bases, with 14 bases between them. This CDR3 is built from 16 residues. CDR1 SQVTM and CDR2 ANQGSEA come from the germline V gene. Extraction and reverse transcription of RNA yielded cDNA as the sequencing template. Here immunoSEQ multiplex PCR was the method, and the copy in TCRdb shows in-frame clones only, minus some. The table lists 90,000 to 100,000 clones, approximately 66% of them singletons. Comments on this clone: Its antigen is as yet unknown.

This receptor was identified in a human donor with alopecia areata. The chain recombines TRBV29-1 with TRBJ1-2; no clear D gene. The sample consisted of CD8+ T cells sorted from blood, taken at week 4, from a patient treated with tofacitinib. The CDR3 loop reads CSVEDLGRDSNYGYTF. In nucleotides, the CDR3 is TGCAGCGTTGAAGATCTTGGAAGGGATTCTAACTATGGCTACACCTTC. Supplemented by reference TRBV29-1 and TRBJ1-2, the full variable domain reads SAVISQKPSRDICQRGTSLTIQCQVDSQVTMMFWYRQQPGQSLTLIATANQGSEATYESGFVIDKFPISRPNLTFSTLTVSNMSPEDSSIYLCSVEDLGRDSNYGYTFGSGTRLTVV.